These 17 T cell receptor beta chains were all obtained from the same sample, sequenced in a study of blood T cells in healthy people across ages. PCR was performed a second time for roughly 7 to 11 cycles using a sample-barcoded 5' primer and a J-beta primer mix. Each CDR3 protein gets one entry after TCRdb re-called the 5' RACE reads with MiXCR. This table has around 970,000 distinct CDR3 sequences, just over 50% appearing once. The sequenced material came from blood. The receptors come from a woman in her sixties or seventies in good health.

This chain connects TRBV29-1 to TRBJ2-1, with 8 bases matching TRBD2. The CDR3 loop spans 19 amino acids. V dropped 0 bases and J dropped 0; count of bases not matched to a gene: 13. Germline values: CDR1 SQVTM, CDR2 ANQGSEA. Here the CDR3 DNA reads TGCAGCGTTGAAGATCCCACTAGCGGCCAACAGTACTCCTACAATGAGCAGTTCTTC. Its protein product is CSVEDPTSGQQYSYNEQFF.

This chain uses TRBV6-5 with TRBJ1-4; 8 bases are shared with TRBD1. The V and J ends lost 4 bases and 8 bases, in that order; junction bases with no gene match: 9. Germline lookup yields CDR1 MNHEY and CDR2 SVGAGI. The CDR3 runs 15 residues. CDR3 nucleotide sequence: TGTGCCAGCAGTTCGCAGGGGGCTCTGGTCGAAAAACTGTTTTTT. This gives the protein CASSSQGALVEKLFF.

The CDR3 sequence: CASSVEVDYGYTF. CDR3 in DNA: TGTGCCAGCAGTGTCGAGGTGGACTATGGCTACACCTTC. The V and J genes are TRBV12-3 or TRBV12-4 and TRBJ1-2; D gene ambiguous. Trimming took off 5 bases at V and 3 bases at J, with 10 bases between the two ends. This CDR3 is 13 amino acids long.

This clonotype was picked up a small number of times. The chain uses TRBV29-1 and TRBJ1-2; tentative D call: TRBD1 (5 bases). Germline CDR1 reads SQVTM; CDR2 reads ANQGSEA. V was pared by 8 bases and J by 4 bases, with 17 bases between. The CDR3 has 13 residues. The CDR3 nucleotides are TGCAGCCCTGTGGGGGGGGAGACCTATGGCTACACCTTC. This gives the protein CSPVGGETYGYTF. The full variable domain, in which reference TRBV29-1 and TRBJ1-2 provide the parts outside the CDR3, is SAVISQKPSRDICQRGTSLTIQCQVDSQVTMMFWYRQQPGQSLTLIATANQGSEATYESGFVIDKFPISRPNLTFSTLTVSNMSPEDSSIYLCSPVGGETYGYTFGSGTRLTVV.

The V and J genes are TRBV5-6 and TRBJ2-5, with D tentatively TRBD1 (6 bases). The length of the CDR3 is 16 residues. The germline V gene has CDR1 SGHDT and CDR2 YYEEEE. With 0 bases removed from V and 4 bases from J, the gap between germline ends came to 16 bases. The CDR3 loop is CASSLEQGNFPETQYF. CDR3 DNA: TGTGCCAGCAGCTTGGAGCAGGGGAACTTCCCAGAGACCCAGTACTTC.

This sequence joins TRBV20-1 and TRBJ1-1; possibly TRBD1 for D (5 bases). Trimming pared 2 bases from V and 5 bases from J, leaving 15 bases between. CDR1 and CDR2 (germline): DFQATT, SNEGSKA (reference sequence). The length of the CDR3 is 14 residues. The CDR3: CSARTTIWGTEAFF. The CDR3 DNA is TGCAGTGCTAGAACGACGATCTGGGGGACTGAAGCTTTCTTT.

A few counts support this clonotype. The rearrangement joins TRBV5-1 to TRBJ1-1, with D possibly matching TRBD1 (5 bases). Trimming cost V 7 bases and J 1 base, with 14 bases left between them. Germline V CDR1 and CDR2: SGHRS, YFSETQ. This CDR3 has 14 amino acids. The chain's CDR3 is CASETGTGNTEAFF. The CDR3, as DNA: TGCGCCAGCGAAACCGGGACGGGGAACACTGAAGCTTTCTTT.

The chain is built from TRBV6-6 and TRBJ2-3, with D perhaps TRBD2 (6 bases). The V gene's germline CDR1 is MNHNY and CDR2 SVGAGI (reference sequence). Trimming left V 8 bases short and J 6 bases short, with 21 bases between. The CDR3 consists of 15 residues. CDR3 coding DNA: TGTGCCAGCCGCTCCGCGGAGCGGGCCCCCGATACGCAGTATTTT. Translated: CASRSAERAPDTQYF.

The gene calls are TRBV28 and TRBJ1-6, with TRBD1 identical over 12 bases. V lost 6 bases, J lost 7 bases, and 1 base stayed unmatched. Germline V gene data show CDR1 as MDHEN and CDR2 as SYDVKM. The CDR3 is made up of 14 amino acids. The CDR3 loop reads CASRGQGANSPLHF. CDR3 DNA sequence: TGTGCCAGCAGGGGACAGGGGGCGAATTCACCCCTCCACTTT.

CDR3 in amino acids: CASGIGGYGYTF. CDR3 sequence (DNA): TGTGCCAGCGGAATAGGGGGGTATGGCTACACCTTC. The chain employs TRBV27 and TRBJ1-2, with D tentatively TRBD1 (6 bases). The V gene lost 8 bases and the J gene lost 5 bases, with 12 bases spanning the gap. Per germline, CDR1 MNHEY and CDR2 SMNVEV (reference sequence). The CDR3 totals 12 residues.

This clonotype has more than one count but fewer than ten. The rearrangement links TRBV7-2 to TRBJ2-4, with 11 nucleotides matching TRBD2. The J call may be mistaken, given a closer DNA end match to TRBJ2-7. From germline, CDR1 is SGHTA and CDR2 FQGNSA. The CDR3 runs 15 residues. CDR3 region: CASNKPGLADYEQYF. CDR3 nucleotides: TGTGCCAGCAACAAACCGGGACTAGCGGATTACGAGCAGTACTTC.

A few counts support this clonotype. This chain joins TRBV7-2 and TRBJ2-3; the match to TRBD2 covers 12 bases. Germline assignment: CDR1 SGHTA and CDR2 FQGNSA. The CDR3 is 15 residues long. Trimming at V came to 2 bases and at J to 5 bases, leaving 2 bases not matched to a gene. CDR3 sequence reads: CASSLRGLAGDTQYF. In DNA, the CDR3 is TGTGCCAGCAGCTTACGGGGACTAGCGGGAGATACGCAGTATTTT.

This clonotype appeared a few times. This chain links TRBV28 with TRBJ2-4, with D maybe TRBD1 (6 bases). The CDR3 totals 13 residues. Between the trimmed V and J ends, which lost 3 bases and 6 bases, there was a span of 9 bases. Germline CDR1 MDHEN, CDR2 SYDVKM. CDR3 sequence (DNA): TGTGCCAGCAGTTTGGGACACTCAAACATTCAGTACTTC. This gives the protein CASSLGHSNIQYF.

The chain joins TRBV29-1 to TRBJ2-3; 10 bases map to TRBD2. The V gene's germline CDR1 is SQVTM and CDR2 ANQGSEA. The V gene end was trimmed by 8 bases and the J gene end by 3 bases; junction bases not matched to a gene: 11. This CDR3 is 15 amino acids long. This CDR3 is CSTRMSGRGTDTQYF. CDR3 nucleotides: TGCAGCACCCGGATGAGCGGGAGGGGAACAGATACGCAGTATTTT.

This chain connects TRBV20-1 to TRBJ1-2; D gene unclear. Per the germline V gene, CDR1 is DFQATT and CDR2 is SNEGSKA (reference sequence). V gave up 7 bases and J gave up 7 bases, with 13 bases separating them. The CDR3 loop spans 11 amino acids. The CDR3 loop reads CSVPGRGGYTF. The CDR3 DNA follows: TGCAGTGTCCCAGGTCGGGGTGGCTACACCTTC.

The J gene is TRBJ1-2, the V gene TRBV7-9, with a tentative D call TRBD1 (6 bases). The CDR3 spans 17 residues. Trimming left V 1 base short and J 4 bases short, with 19 bases between. CDR1 and CDR2 (germline): SEHNR, FQNEAQ (reference sequence). The DNA of the CDR3 is TGTGCCAGCAGCTTAGGACCCCTCGTAGGGGGAAGCTATGGCTACACCTTC. Protein: CASSLGPLVGGSYGYTF.

The chain joins TRBV28 to TRBJ1-4; tentatively, D is TRBD1 (6 bases). The CDR3 covers 14 residues. Germline V gives CDR1 MDHEN, CDR2 SYDVKM. V lost 3 bases and J lost 3, with 8 bases in between. The CDR3 DNA reads TGTGCCAGCAGTTTCGGGGGGCCTAATGAAAAACTGTTTTTT. It translates to CASSFGGPNEKLFF.